What follows are 30 T cell receptor beta chains derived from one specimen sequenced in a study of T cell responses to AZD1222 COVID-19 vaccine. Some clones are missing from TCRdb's copy, which holds only in-frame ones; the method was immunoSEQ multiplex PCR. This sample has about 140,000 clones, with more than 80% found just once. The sample here was peripheral blood, taken on day 0 of AZD1222 vaccination. These receptors all come from an adult in good health.

The V gene is TRBV27, the J gene TRBJ1-2; TRBD1 is a possible D gene (6 bases). The V gene lost 3 bases and the J gene lost 8 bases, with 13 bases spanning the gap. The CDR3 consists of 13 residues. CDR1 and CDR2 (germline): MNHEY, SMNVEV (reference sequence). The CDR3 coding sequence is TGTGCCAGCAGTTTGAACAGGGAGTGGGGCTACACCTTC. It codes for CASSLNREWGYTF.

This rearrangement joins TRBV4-3 to TRBJ1-6, with 8 bases that match TRBD1. This CDR3 contains 17 residues. V was pared by 8 bases and J by 1 base, with 10 bases of the junction left unmatched. Germline-derived CDR1 and CDR2 are LGHNA and YSLEER. CDR3 loop: CASQKEGTGSYNSPLHF. DNA of the CDR3: TGCGCCAGCCAAAAGGAAGGGACAGGTTCCTATAATTCACCCCTCCACTTT.

The V gene is TRBV2, the J gene TRBJ1-2; 8 nucleotides line up with TRBD1. This CDR3 has 14 amino acids. The germline gives CDR1 SNHLY, CDR2 FYNNEI. Germline trimming cut 7 bases from V and 0 bases from J; bases unmatched to any gene: 4. CDR3 in amino acids: CASKRQGPNYGYTF. Here the CDR3 DNA reads TGTGCCAGCAAGAGACAGGGGCCTAACTATGGCTACACCTTC. The full variable domain, with the rest looked up from reference TRBV2 and TRBJ1-2, is EPEVTQTPSHQVTQMGQEVILRCVPISNHLYFYWYRQILGQKVEFLVSFYNNEISEKSEIFDDQFSVERPDGSNFTLKIRSTKLEDSAMYFCASKRQGPNYGYTFGSGTRLTVV.

The V gene is TRBV7-2, the J gene TRBJ1-2; 9 positions match TRBD1. V lost 5 bases, J lost 8 bases, and 9 bases stayed unmatched. CDR3 length: 14 residues. Germline V gene data show CDR1 as SGHTA and CDR2 as FQGNSA. The CDR3 protein is CASSIPRQGDGYTF. The CDR3, as DNA: TGTGCCAGCAGCATCCCTCGACAGGGGGACGGCTACACCTTC.

In this sample, this clone turned up a few times. The chain uses TRBV4-3 and TRBJ2-7, with D uncertain. From germline, CDR1 is LGHNA and CDR2 YSLEER. The CDR3 is made up of 13 amino acids. V was cut by 0 bases and J by 6 bases, with 9 bases left in between. The CDR3 reads CASSQDLSREQYF. CDR3 DNA: TGCGCCAGCAGCCAAGATCTTTCCCGCGAGCAGTACTTC.

This sequence joins TRBV18 and TRBJ1-1, with TRBD1 as a possible D gene (5 bases). V was shortened by 3 bases and J by 0 bases, with 14 bases between the two germline ends. This CDR3 contains 16 residues. CDR1 KGHSH and CDR2 LQKENI come from the germline V gene. CDR3 sequence (DNA): TGTGCCAGCTCACCCAGACAGAACCTCTTGAACACTGAAGCTTTCTTT. This sequence encodes CASSPRQNLLNTEAFF. The full variable domain, with the rest looked up from reference TRBV18 and TRBJ1-1, is NAGVMQNPRHLVRRRGQEARLRCSPMKGHSHVYWYRQLPEEGLKFMVYLQKENIIDESGMPKERFSAEFPKEGPSILRIQQVVRGDSAAYFCASSPRQNLLNTEAFFGQGTRLTVV.

The chain joins TRBV2 to TRBJ2-3; the D call may be TRBD1 or TRBD2 (5 bases each). The germline V gene has CDR1 SNHLY and CDR2 FYNNEI. CDR3 length: 16 amino acids. The V and J ends lost 6 bases and 6 bases respectively, with 22 bases between them. The chain's CDR3 is CASRDGTGAVYDTQYF. The CDR3, as DNA: TGTGCCAGCAGGGACGGGACCGGGGCTGTGTATGATACGCAGTATTTT.

J is TRBJ1-6 and V is TRBV4-1; D is possibly TRBD1 (6 bases). V lost 3 bases and J 10 bases, leaving 10 bases between the germline ends. There are 13 residues in the CDR3. The germline CDR1 and CDR2 sequences are MGHRA and YSYEKL. The CDR3 DNA is TGCGCCAGCAGCCAGGACAGTGGATCACCCCTCCACTTT. This encodes CASSQDSGSPLHF.

V is TRBV5-5 and J is TRBJ2-1; D gene unclear. Trimming shortened V by 4 bases and J by 4 bases, and 6 bases separated the two germline ends. The CDR3 covers 12 residues. CDR1 and CDR2 from the germline V gene are SGHKS and YYEKEE (reference sequence). The CDR3 DNA reads TGTGCCAGCAGCCTGATATACAATGAGCAGTTCTTC. Translated, it gives CASSLIYNEQFF.

This clone is a singleton in its sample. J is TRBJ1-1 and V is TRBV24-1; the match to TRBD1 covers 8 bases. The trim removed 7 bases at V and 1 base at J, leaving 1 base unmatched. The CDR3 is made up of 13 amino acids. The germline CDR1 and CDR2 sequences are KGHDR and SFDVKD. In DNA form, the CDR3 reads TGTGCCACCAGACAGGGGGGGAACACTGAAGCTTTCTTT. Translated: CATRQGGNTEAFF.

The genes are TRBV19 and TRBJ1-5, with TRBD1 as a possible D gene (5 bases). This CDR3 is built from 16 residues. CDR1 and CDR2 (germline): LNHDA, SQIVND (reference sequence). Between the trimmed V and J ends, which lost 7 bases and 3 bases, there was a span of 19 bases. The DNA for the CDR3 is TGTGCCAGTACCCCTCGCCGGGGGATTCCCAATCAGCCCCAGCATTTT. Translated, it gives CASTPRRGIPNQPQHF.

J is TRBJ2-1 and V is TRBV2, with D tentatively TRBD1 or TRBD2 (5 bases each). V lost 8 bases, J lost 8 bases, and 22 bases lay in between. This CDR3 comprises 15 residues. Germline loops: CDR1 SNHLY, CDR2 FYNNEI. CDR3 region: CASRPRDRLEYEQFF. CDR3 nucleotides: TGTGCCAGCCGGCCCCGGGACCGCCTTGAATATGAGCAGTTCTTC.

The gene calls are TRBV25-1 and TRBJ1-2; 8 nucleotides agree with TRBD1. Germline V gene data show CDR1 as MGHDK and CDR2 as SYGVNS. Trimming at V came to 2 bases and at J to 2 bases, leaving 10 bases not matched to a gene. CDR3 length: 17 residues. For the CDR3, the DNA is TGTGCCAGCAGTGAAAATCAGGGGGCAGTTTCGAACTATGGCTACACCTTC. It codes for CASSENQGAVSNYGYTF.

The CDR3 sequence: CASSVEHNSPLHF. The CDR3 nucleotides read TGTGCCAGCAGCGTAGAGCATAATTCACCCCTCCACTTT. The chain uses TRBV9 and TRBJ1-6; D not resolved. The CDR3 is 13 amino acids. V lost 0 bases, J lost 5 bases, and 3 bases lay in between. Germline V gene sequence: CDR1 SGDLS, CDR2 YYNGEE.

The chain has TRBV27 and TRBJ1-6; D is unresolved. CDR1 and CDR2 from the germline V gene are MNHEY and SMNVEV (reference sequence). V was clipped by 4 bases and J by 10 bases, with 14 bases between them. There are 14 residues in the CDR3. The CDR3 DNA is TGTGCCAGCAGTTCGTTAGGTTTTCGGTCACCCCTCCACTTT. Translating it yields CASSSLGFRSPLHF.

J is TRBJ1-4 and V is TRBV12-3 or TRBV12-4; D is unresolved. V lost 6 bases, J lost 6 bases, and 11 bases lay in between. The CDR3 is 13 amino acids. CDR3: CASSLKPDEKLFF. Written as DNA, the CDR3 is TGTGCCAGCAGCCTTAAACCGGATGAAAAACTGTTTTTT.

The V gene is TRBV4-1, the J gene TRBJ1-2; tentative D call: TRBD1 (5 bases). Looked up from germline, CDR1 is MGHRA and CDR2 is YSYEKL. The CDR3 loop spans 14 amino acids. The V and J ends lost 1 base and 3 bases respectively, with 9 bases between them. The CDR3, as DNA: TGCGCCAGCAGCCAAGCTGGGGGGGACTATGGCTACACCTTC. Residues: CASSQAGGDYGYTF.

The J gene is TRBJ2-1, the V gene TRBV29-1; D remains ambiguous. V was cut by 3 bases and J by 0 bases, with 6 bases left in between. This CDR3 comprises 13 residues. CDR1 and CDR2 from the germline V gene are SQVTM and ANQGSEA. The DNA of the CDR3 is TGCAGCGTTGAGTCGAGCTCCTACAATGAGCAGTTCTTC. Translation: CSVESSSYNEQFF.

The chain uses TRBV6-5 and TRBJ1-1; a weak D match, TRBD1 (5 bases). Per germline, CDR1 MNHEY and CDR2 SVGAGI. Trimming took 1 base from V and 7 from J, leaving 10 bases between them. The CDR3 is 13 amino acids. The CDR3 DNA reads TGTGCCAGCAGTTACTTCGTGACAGTTGAAGCTTTCTTT. Translated: CASSYFVTVEAFF.

The chain recombines TRBV5-4 with TRBJ1-1; D is ambiguous. The germline V gene encodes CDR1 SGHNT and CDR2 YYREEE (reference sequence). The CDR3 is 14 amino acids. The V and J ends lost 4 bases and 10 bases respectively, with 20 bases between them. The CDR3 DNA is TGTGCCAGCAGCCCCCGGAAATCACTTGGGATAGCTTTCTTT. Residues: CASSPRKSLGIAFF.

This chain links TRBV3-1 (or the pseudogene TRBV3-2) with TRBJ2-1; TRBD2 aligns across 11 bases. CDR3 size: 14 residues. Losses at the gene ends were 3 bases for V and 10 bases for J; bases not matched to a gene: 5. Germline loops: CDR1 LGHDT, CDR2 YNNKEL (reference sequence). CDR3 amino acids: CASSQATSGVEQFF. CDR3 sequence (DNA): TGTGCCAGCAGCCAGGCGACTAGCGGGGTCGAGCAGTTCTTC.

The chain has TRBV3-1 (or the pseudogene TRBV3-2) and TRBJ1-6; 11 bases align to TRBD1. The CDR3 has 16 amino acids. J was trimmed by 11 bases and V by 1 base; bases with no gene match: 7. Germline CDR1 LGHDT, CDR2 YNNKEL (reference sequence). Here the CDR3 reads CASSQGGQGARAPLHF. CDR3 DNA sequence: TGTGCCAGCAGCCAAGGAGGACAGGGGGCGCGGGCACCCCTCCACTTT.

This chain links TRBV6-1 with TRBJ2-7; D may be TRBD1 or TRBD2 (5 bases each). The CDR3 is 14 residues long. V lost 2 bases, J lost 3 bases, and 11 bases lay in between. Germline CDR1 MNHNS, CDR2 SASEGT. Here the CDR3 reads CASSEFGANYEQYF. CDR3 nucleotides: TGTGCCAGCAGTGAATTCGGGGCCAACTACGAGCAGTACTTC.

The V gene is TRBV9, the J gene TRBJ2-2, with D perhaps given as TRBD1 or TRBD2 (6 bases each). Trimming removed 2 bases from V and 4 bases from J, with 12 bases in between. From germline, CDR1 is SGDLS and CDR2 YYNGEE. The CDR3 runs 15 residues. The CDR3 sequence is CASSVHREATGELFF. The DNA for the CDR3 is TGTGCCAGCAGCGTCCACAGGGAGGCCACCGGGGAGCTGTTTTTT.

This clone was observed once. This chain connects TRBV2 to TRBJ1-2; 7 nucleotides match TRBD1. The CDR3 loop spans 13 amino acids. The trim removed 4 bases at V and 4 bases at J, leaving 3 bases unmatched. Germline CDR1 reads SNHLY; CDR2 reads FYNNEI. CDR3 in DNA: TGTGCCAGCAGTGGGGACAGAATCTATGGCTACACCTTC. Translated: CASSGDRIYGYTF.

The J gene is TRBJ1-2, the V gene TRBV5-6; no firm D call. The CDR3 covers 12 residues. V dropped 5 bases and J dropped 5 bases, with 10 bases sitting between them. Germline CDR1 and CDR2: SGHDT and YYEEEE. For the CDR3, the DNA is TGTGCCAGCAGTTACCGGTCATATGGCTACACCTTC. It encodes CASSYRSYGYTF. Complete variable domain (other parts from reference TRBV5-6 and TRBJ1-2): DAGVTQSPTHLIKTRGQQVTLRCSPKSGHDTVSWYQQALGQGPQFIFQYYEEEERQRGNFPDRFSGHQFPNYSSELNVNALLLGDSALYLCASSYRSYGYTFGSGTRLTVV.

This clone was observed a single time. The V and J genes are TRBV2 and TRBJ2-1; D gene unclear. V was pared by 5 bases and J by 4 bases, with 12 bases between. CDR3 length: 14 amino acids. Germline V gene sequence: CDR1 SNHLY, CDR2 FYNNEI. The chain's CDR3 is CASSSDVRYNEQFF. DNA of the CDR3: TGTGCCAGCAGTTCTGACGTGAGGTACAATGAGCAGTTCTTC.

The genes are TRBV7-2 and TRBJ2-2; 10 bases map to TRBD2. CDR1 and CDR2 from the germline V gene are SGHTA and FQGNSA. The CDR3 length is 16 residues. Trimming cost V 5 bases and J 5 bases; bases outside gene matches: 8. The CDR3 sequence is CASSPRSGGVTGELFF. In DNA, the CDR3 is TGTGCCAGCAGCCCCCGCAGCGGGGGGGTTACCGGGGAGCTGTTTTTT. Drawing the rest from reference TRBV7-2 and TRBJ2-2, the complete variable domain is GAGVSQSPSNKVTEKGKDVELRCDPISGHTALYWYRQSLGQGLEFLIYFQGNSAPDKSGLPSDRFSAERTGGSVSTLTIQRTQQEDSAVYLCASSPRSGGVTGELFFGEGSRLTVL.

The chain is built from TRBV3-1 (or the pseudogene TRBV3-2) and TRBJ2-3; D unresolved. The CDR3 has 15 residues. Trimming pared 4 bases from V and 2 bases from J, leaving 13 bases between. CDR1 and CDR2 from the germline V gene are LGHDT and YNNKEL (reference sequence). CDR3 protein: CASSPSPGFTDTQYF. Written as DNA, the CDR3 is TGTGCCAGCAGCCCATCCCCCGGTTTCACAGATACGCAGTATTTT.

The J gene is TRBJ2-4, the V gene TRBV2; D is unresolved. Deletions cut 5 bases from V and 0 bases from J, with 8 bases between. This CDR3 has 14 residues. Looked up from germline, CDR1 is SNHLY and CDR2 is FYNNEI. This CDR3 reads CASSPTGAKNIQYF. The CDR3 region has the DNA TGTGCCAGCAGTCCGACCGGAGCCAAAAACATTCAGTACTTC.